These T cell receptor beta chains were read from a single sample in a study of vaccination effects on CD4 cells after COVID-19. Their antigens are not known. Produced via immunoSEQ multiplex PCR; TCRdb's table is partial and in-frame only. The profile shows some 22,000 clones, 60% to 80% of them singletons. Sequences were derived from CD4+ T cells from PBMCs cultured with SARS-CoV-2 spike peptides, sampled before COVID-19 vaccination. The receptors stem from a human donor who had a prior SARS-CoV-2 infection. Both conserved end residues are part of each CDR3. D genes are given only for firm matches. Clone size is shown for a subset of rows, as once, few, many or a class of expanded clone.

D: TRBD2; V: TRBV7-8; J: TRBJ2-7; size: NA; CDR3: CASSFRTSHSYEQYF; DNA: TGTGCCAGCAGCTTCCGGACTAGCCACTCCTACGAGCAGTACTTC
D: NA; V: TRBV11-3; J: TRBJ2-1; size: NA; CDR3: CASSKDPKRFF; DNA: TGTGCCAGCAGCAAGGACCCGAAGCGGTTCTTC
D: NA; V: TRBV30; J: TRBJ1-2; size: NA; CDR3: CAWSVRSGWDSGYTF; DNA: TGTGCCTGGAGTGTCCGGTCCGGCTGGGATTCTGGCTACACCTTC
D: NA; V: TRBV6-5; J: TRBJ2-7; size: NA; CDR3: CASSRRGGPYEQYF; DNA: TGTGCCAGCAGCCGTAGGGGGGGACCGTACGAGCAGTACTTC
D: NA; V: TRBV15; J: TRBJ1-4; size: NA; CDR3: CATSRDTRSTYHF; DNA: TGTGCCACCAGCAGAGATACAAGGAGCACCTATCATTTT
D: NA; V: TRBV11-2; J: TRBJ2-3; size: medium-sized; CDR3: CASSLGVVSTDTQYF; DNA: TGTGCCAGCAGCTTAGGAGTCGTTAGCACAGATACGCAGTATTTT
D: NA; V: TRBV5-4; J: TRBJ2-7; size: NA; CDR3: CASSPGGRANYEQYF; DNA: TGTGCCAGCAGCCCCGGGGGACGGGCCAACTACGAGCAGTACTTC
D: NA; V: TRBV7-2; J: TRBJ1-2; size: NA; CDR3: CASSFIWAQRGYTF; DNA: TGTGCCAGCAGCTTTATTTGGGCTCAGCGTGGCTACACCTTC
D: NA; V: TRBV5-6; J: TRBJ2-7; size: NA; CDR3: CASSLVVGPQYF; DNA: TGTGCCAGCAGCTTGGTGGTGGGGCCGCAGTACTTC
D: NA; V: TRBV11-3; J: TRBJ2-5; size: NA; CDR3: CASSPKTEGYQETQYF; DNA: TGTGCCAGCAGCCCGAAGACAGAGGGCTACCAAGAGACCCAGTACTTC
D: NA; V: TRBV21-1; J: TRBJ2-3; size: NA; CDR3: CASSRPEPGGYTQYF; DNA: TGTGCCAGCAGCAGACCCGAACCCGGAGGTTATACGCAGTATTTT
D: NA; V: TRBV6-5; J: TRBJ2-3; size: once; CDR3: CASRGPAGDTQYF; DNA: TGTGCCAGCAGGGGACCTGCAGGAGATACGCAGTATTTT
D: TRBD1; V: TRBV7-9; J: TRBJ1-2; size: few; CDR3: CASSSYTGDGYTF; DNA: TGTGCCAGCAGCTCCTACACAGGGGACGGCTACACCTTC
D: TRBD1; V: TRBV5-1; J: TRBJ2-3; size: NA; CDR3: CASSGTAVSSTDTQYF; DNA: TGCGCCAGCAGTGGGACAGCAGTTTCTAGCACAGATACGCAGTATTTT
D: TRBD2; V: TRBV7-2; J: TRBJ2-1; size: NA; CDR3: CASSLELADYNEQFF; DNA: TGTGCCAGCAGCTTAGAACTAGCGGACTACAATGAGCAGTTCTTC
D: NA; V: TRBV5-1; J: TRBJ2-7; size: NA; CDR3: CASSLDGISYEQYF; DNA: TGCGCCAGCAGCTTGGATGGCATCTCCTACGAGCAGTACTTC
D: NA; V: TRBV6-6; J: TRBJ2-2; size: NA; CDR3: CASSSTLYTGELFF; DNA: TGTGCCAGCAGTTCAACCCTTTACACCGGGGAGCTGTTTTTT
D: NA; V: TRBV4-1; J: TRBJ1-6; size: NA; CDR3: CASSQAPRGASGSPLHF; DNA: TGCGCCAGCAGCCAAGCCCCTCGGGGGGCGTCCGGTTCACCCCTCCACTTT
D: NA; V: TRBV19; J: TRBJ2-2; size: NA; CDR3: CASSIEERWGAGELFF; DNA: TGTGCCAGTAGTATAGAGGAGAGGTGGGGGGCCGGGGAGCTGTTTTTT
D: NA; V: TRBV10-3; J: TRBJ2-3; size: NA; CDR3: CAISDSTRSTDTQYF; DNA: TGTGCCATCAGTGACTCGACAAGAAGCACAGATACGCAGTATTTT
D: TRBD2; V: TRBV9; J: TRBJ2-5; size: NA; CDR3: CASSTGTRGGETQYF; DNA: TGTGCCAGCAGCACCGGGACCCGGGGAGGGGAGACCCAGTACTTC
D: NA; V: TRBV14; J: TRBJ1-6; size: few; CDR3: CASSQDPPYSPLHF; DNA: TGTGCCAGCAGCCAAGATCCCCCCTATTCACCCCTCCACTTT
D: TRBD2; V: TRBV5-1; J: TRBJ2-2; size: NA; CDR3: CASSLDLAGGTGELFF; DNA: TGCGCCAGCAGCTTGGACCTAGCGGGGGGCACCGGGGAGCTGTTTTTT
D: NA; V: TRBV7-2; J: TRBJ2-7; size: NA; CDR3: CASSFDRDRAYEQYF; DNA: TGTGCCAGCAGCTTCGATAGAGACCGGGCCTACGAGCAGTACTTC
D: NA; V: TRBV7-7; J: TRBJ2-3; size: NA; CDR3: CASSFGNSVTDTQYF; DNA: TGTGCTAGCAGCTTCGGGAATAGCGTCACAGATACGCAGTATTTT
D: TRBD2; V: TRBV7-3; J: TRBJ2-3; size: NA; CDR3: CASSRGGYTDTQYF; DNA: TGTGCCAGCAGCCGGGGGGGCTACACAGATACGCAGTATTTT
D: NA; V: TRBV6-2/TRBV6-3; J: TRBJ2-2; size: few; CDR3: CASSYRDIGELFF; DNA: TGTGCCAGCAGTTACAGGGATATCGGGGAGCTGTTTTTT
D: NA; V: TRBV6-4; J: TRBJ1-1; size: NA; CDR3: CASGRGPGRMNTEAFF; DNA: TGTGCCAGCGGCCGGGGCCCAGGCCGAATGAACACTGAAGCTTTCTTT
D: NA; V: TRBV7-2; J: TRBJ2-1; size: few; CDR3: CASSFRRGLHNEQFF; DNA: TGTGCCAGCAGTTTCCGCCGGGGGCTACACAATGAGCAGTTCTTC
D: TRBD1; V: TRBV11-3; J: TRBJ1-2; size: NA; CDR3: CASRDRGSGGYTF; DNA: TGTGCCAGCAGGGACAGGGGCTCTGGAGGCTACACCTTC
D: NA; V: TRBV6-5; J: TRBJ2-5; size: once; CDR3: CASSLNIPAAETQYF; DNA: TGTGCCAGCAGCCTGAACATCCCCGCGGCGGAGACCCAGTACTTC
D: NA; V: TRBV28; J: TRBJ1-2; size: NA; CDR3: CASRDSSLYGYTF; DNA: TGTGCCAGCAGGGATAGTTCCCTCTATGGCTACACCTTC
D: NA; V: TRBV4-2; J: TRBJ2-3; size: NA; CDR3: CASRSGDTQYF; DNA: TGTGCCAGCAGGAGCGGGGATACGCAGTATTTT
D: TRBD2; V: TRBV9; J: TRBJ2-1; size: NA; CDR3: CASSVVADPGLAATNEQFF; DNA: TGTGCCAGCAGCGTAGTGGCAGACCCGGGACTAGCGGCGACAAATGAGCAGTTCTTC
D: NA; V: TRBV19; J: TRBJ1-3; size: NA; CDR3: CATRPFQGSGNTIYF; DNA: TGTGCCACCAGGCCTTTTCAGGGGTCTGGAAACACCATATATTTT
D: TRBD1; V: TRBV7-9; J: TRBJ1-4; size: few; CDR3: CASSPLDREEKLFF; DNA: TGTGCCAGCAGCCCCCTGGACAGGGAAGAAAAACTGTTTTTT
D: NA; V: TRBV5-5; J: TRBJ2-5; size: NA; CDR3: CASSYWAGSQETQYF; DNA: TGTGCCAGCAGCTACTGGGCGGGCTCACAAGAGACCCAGTACTTC
D: NA; V: TRBV5-1; J: TRBJ1-1; size: NA; CDR3: CASSLKDRNTEAFF; DNA: TGCGCCAGCAGCCTAAAAGACAGGAACACTGAAGCTTTCTTT
D: NA; V: TRBV4-1; J: TRBJ1-4; size: NA; CDR3: CASSQVGGLGEKLFF; DNA: TGCGCCAGCAGCCAAGTGGGTGGGTTGGGGGAAAAACTGTTTTTT
D: NA; V: TRBV12-3/TRBV12-4; J: TRBJ2-7; size: NA; CDR3: CASSFGVSAGQYF; DNA: TGTGCCAGCAGTTTTGGGGTTTCGGCAGGGCAGTACTTC
D: NA; V: TRBV2; J: TRBJ1-1; size: NA; CDR3: CASSVPVNTEAFF; DNA: TGTGCCAGCAGTGTGCCGGTGAACACTGAAGCTTTCTTT
D: NA; V: TRBV4-1; J: TRBJ1-2; size: few; CDR3: CASSQPLDRSGYTF; DNA: TGCGCCAGCAGCCAACCCCTCGACAGATCTGGCTACACCTTC
D: TRBD1; V: TRBV18; J: TRBJ2-3; size: NA; CDR3: CASSGTGAADTQYF; DNA: TGTGCCAGCTCAGGGACAGGGGCTGCAGATACGCAGTATTTT
D: NA; V: TRBV12-5; J: TRBJ2-7; size: NA; CDR3: CASGLVHEQYF; DNA: TGTGCTAGTGGTTTGGTCCACGAGCAGTACTTC
D: NA; V: TRBV20-1; J: TRBJ2-3; size: NA; CDR3: CSASGPDTQYF; DNA: TGCAGTGCTAGCGGACCAGATACGCAGTATTTT
D: TRBD1; V: TRBV4-2; J: TRBJ2-2; size: NA; CDR3: CASSQDLYLGQGLNTGELFF; DNA: TGTGCCAGCAGCCAAGATCTTTATTTGGGACAGGGCCTGAACACCGGGGAGCTGTTTTTT
D: NA; V: TRBV9; J: TRBJ2-7; size: NA; CDR3: CASSVGAGAYEQYF; DNA: TGTGCCAGCAGCGTAGGGGCAGGAGCCTACGAGCAGTACTTC
D: TRBD1; V: TRBV7-2; J: TRBJ1-5; size: once; CDR3: CASSLQGAYNQPQHF; DNA: TGTGCCAGCAGCCTACAGGGGGCATACAATCAGCCCCAGCATTTT